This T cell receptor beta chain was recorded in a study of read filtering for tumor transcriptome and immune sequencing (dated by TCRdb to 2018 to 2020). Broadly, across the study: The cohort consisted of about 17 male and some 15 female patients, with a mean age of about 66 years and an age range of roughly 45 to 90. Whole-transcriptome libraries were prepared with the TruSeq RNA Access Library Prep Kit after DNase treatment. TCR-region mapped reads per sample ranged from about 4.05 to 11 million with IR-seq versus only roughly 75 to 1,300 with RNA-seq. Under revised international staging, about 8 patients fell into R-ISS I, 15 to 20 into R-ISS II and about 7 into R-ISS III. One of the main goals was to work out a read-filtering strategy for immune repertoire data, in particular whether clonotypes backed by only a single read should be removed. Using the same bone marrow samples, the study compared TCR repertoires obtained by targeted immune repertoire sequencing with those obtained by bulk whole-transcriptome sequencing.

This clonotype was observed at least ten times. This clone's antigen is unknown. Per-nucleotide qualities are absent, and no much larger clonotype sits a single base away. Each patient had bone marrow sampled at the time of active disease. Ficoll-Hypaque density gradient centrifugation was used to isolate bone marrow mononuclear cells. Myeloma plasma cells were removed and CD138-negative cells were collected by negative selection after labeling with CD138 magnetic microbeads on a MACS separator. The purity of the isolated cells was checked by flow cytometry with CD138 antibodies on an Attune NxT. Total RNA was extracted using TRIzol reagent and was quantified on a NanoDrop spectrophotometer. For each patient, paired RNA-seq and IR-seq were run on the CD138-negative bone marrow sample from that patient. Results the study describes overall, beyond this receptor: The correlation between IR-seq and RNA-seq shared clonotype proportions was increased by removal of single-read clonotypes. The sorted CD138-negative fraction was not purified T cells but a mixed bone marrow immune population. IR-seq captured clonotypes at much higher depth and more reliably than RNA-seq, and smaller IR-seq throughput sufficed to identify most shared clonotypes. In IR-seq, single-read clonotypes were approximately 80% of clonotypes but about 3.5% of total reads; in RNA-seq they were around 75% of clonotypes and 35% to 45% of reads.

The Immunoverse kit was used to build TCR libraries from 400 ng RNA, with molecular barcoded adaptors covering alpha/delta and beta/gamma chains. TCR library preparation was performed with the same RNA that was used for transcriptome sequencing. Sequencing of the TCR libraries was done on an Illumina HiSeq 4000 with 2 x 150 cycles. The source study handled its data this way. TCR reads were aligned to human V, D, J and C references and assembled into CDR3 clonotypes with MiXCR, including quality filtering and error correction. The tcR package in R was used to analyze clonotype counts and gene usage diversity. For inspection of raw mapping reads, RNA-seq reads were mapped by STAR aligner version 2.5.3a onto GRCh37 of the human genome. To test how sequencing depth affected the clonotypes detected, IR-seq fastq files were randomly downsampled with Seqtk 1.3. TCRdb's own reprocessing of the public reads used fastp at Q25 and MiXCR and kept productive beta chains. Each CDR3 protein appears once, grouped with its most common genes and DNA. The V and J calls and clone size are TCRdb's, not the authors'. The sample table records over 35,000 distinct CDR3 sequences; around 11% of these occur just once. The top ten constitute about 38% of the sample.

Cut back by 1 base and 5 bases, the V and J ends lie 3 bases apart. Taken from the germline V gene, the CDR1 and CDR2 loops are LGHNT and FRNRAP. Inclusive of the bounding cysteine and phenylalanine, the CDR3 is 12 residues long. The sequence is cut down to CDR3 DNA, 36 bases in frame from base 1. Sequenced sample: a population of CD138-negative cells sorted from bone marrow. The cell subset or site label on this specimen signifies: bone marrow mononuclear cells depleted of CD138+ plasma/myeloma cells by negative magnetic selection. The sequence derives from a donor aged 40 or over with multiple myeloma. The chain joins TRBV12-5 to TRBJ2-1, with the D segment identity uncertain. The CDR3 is CASGLANNEQFF. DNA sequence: TGTGCTAGTGGTTTGGCCAACAATGAGCAGTTCTTC.